This TCR beta chain was sequenced for a study of T cells after posttransplantation cyclophosphamide. Whole-study results and caveats: Skin or GI-infiltrating T cells shared few TRB sequences with blood. Recipient CMV seropositivity and CMV reactivation strongly tracked TRB clonality. Later blood repertoires were often dominated by clones from the donor CD8+ memory compartment.

Generated by immunoSEQ multiplex PCR, the TCRdb table keeps only in-frame clones and is missing some. The sample records fewer than 12,000 clones, 65% to 85% being singletons. Treatment was busulfan-fludarabine conditioning, a marrow graft, and cyclophosphamide on days +3 and +4. In germline, CDR1 is SGHNT, CDR2 YYREEE (reference sequence). The CDR3 covers 16 residues. After removal of 4 bases from V and 2 bases from J, the junction contained 10 bases not matched to a gene. Comment on this clone: Its cognate antigen is unknown.

The sample consisted of PBMCs, taken after allogeneic stem cell transplant with posttransplant cyclophosphamide. V is TRBV5-4 and J is TRBJ2-5, with TRBD1 matching 8 bases. The receptor was derived from a female patient aged 45-60 years who received an allogeneic stem cell transplant from a related donor, was CMV-positive, and had no GVHD. Some T cells could come from the graft donor. The CDR3: CASSPDLTGGQETQYF. DNA of the CDR3: TGTGCCAGCAGCCCGGACCTTACAGGGGGACAAGAGACCCAGTACTTC. Combining the CDR3 with reference TRBV5-4 and TRBJ2-5 gives the whole variable domain ETGVTQSPTHLIKTRGQQVTLRCSSQSGHNTVSWYQQALGQGPQFIFQYYREEENGRGNFPPRFSGLQFPNYSSELNVNALELDDSALYLCASSPDLTGGQETQYFGPGTRLLVL.